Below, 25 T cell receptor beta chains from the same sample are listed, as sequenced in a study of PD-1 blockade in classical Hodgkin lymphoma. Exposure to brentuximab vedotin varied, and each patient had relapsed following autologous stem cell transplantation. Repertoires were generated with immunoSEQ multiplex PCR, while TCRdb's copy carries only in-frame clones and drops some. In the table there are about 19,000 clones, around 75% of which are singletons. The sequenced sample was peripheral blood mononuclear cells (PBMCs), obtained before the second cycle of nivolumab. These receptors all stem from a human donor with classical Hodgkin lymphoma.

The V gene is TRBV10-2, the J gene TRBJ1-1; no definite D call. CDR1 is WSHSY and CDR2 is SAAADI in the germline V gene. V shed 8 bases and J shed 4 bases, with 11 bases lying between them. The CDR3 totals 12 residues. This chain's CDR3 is CASGPGGTEAFF. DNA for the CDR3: TGCGCCAGCGGTCCAGGCGGCACTGAAGCTTTCTTT.

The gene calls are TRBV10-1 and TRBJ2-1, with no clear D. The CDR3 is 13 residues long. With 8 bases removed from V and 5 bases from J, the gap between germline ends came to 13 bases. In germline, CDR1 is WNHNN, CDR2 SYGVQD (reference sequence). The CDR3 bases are TGCGCCAGCTGTACGGGCTTCGACAATGAGCAGTTCTTC. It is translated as CASCTGFDNEQFF.

CDR3 in DNA: TGTGCCAGCAGCTTGGATGCCACAGATACGCAGTATTTT. Protein: CASSLDATDTQYF. This chain joins TRBV5-4 and TRBJ2-3, with D hard to call. The CDR3 is 13 residues long. Trimming cost V 0 bases and J 2 bases, with 4 bases left between them. CDR1 is SGHNT and CDR2 is YYREEE in the germline V gene (reference sequence).

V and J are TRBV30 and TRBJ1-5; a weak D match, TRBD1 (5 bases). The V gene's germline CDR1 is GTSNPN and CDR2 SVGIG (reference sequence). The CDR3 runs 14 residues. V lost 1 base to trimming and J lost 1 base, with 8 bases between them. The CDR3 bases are TGTGCCTGGAGTGCAGGGTTAAGCAATCAGCCCCAGCATTTT. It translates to CAWSAGLSNQPQHF.

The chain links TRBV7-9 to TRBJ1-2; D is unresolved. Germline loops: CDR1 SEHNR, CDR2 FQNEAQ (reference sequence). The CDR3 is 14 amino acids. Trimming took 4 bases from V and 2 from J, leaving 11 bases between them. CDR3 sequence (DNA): TGTGCCAGCAGCTGGGAAGGGTTAAACTATGGCTACACCTTC. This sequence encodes CASSWEGLNYGYTF.

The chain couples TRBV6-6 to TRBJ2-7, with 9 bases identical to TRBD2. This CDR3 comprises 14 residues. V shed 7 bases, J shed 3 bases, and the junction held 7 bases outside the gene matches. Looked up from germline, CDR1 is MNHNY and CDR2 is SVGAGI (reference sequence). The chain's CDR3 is CASIDASGNYEQYF. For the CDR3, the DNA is TGTGCCAGCATCGACGCTAGCGGGAACTACGAGCAGTACTTC.

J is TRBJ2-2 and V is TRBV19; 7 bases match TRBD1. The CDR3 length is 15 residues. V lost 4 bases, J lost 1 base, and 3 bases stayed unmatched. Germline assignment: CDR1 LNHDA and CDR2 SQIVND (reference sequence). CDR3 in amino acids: CASSRDRVNTGELFF. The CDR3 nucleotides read TGTGCCAGTAGTAGAGACAGGGTGAACACCGGGGAGCTGTTTTTT.

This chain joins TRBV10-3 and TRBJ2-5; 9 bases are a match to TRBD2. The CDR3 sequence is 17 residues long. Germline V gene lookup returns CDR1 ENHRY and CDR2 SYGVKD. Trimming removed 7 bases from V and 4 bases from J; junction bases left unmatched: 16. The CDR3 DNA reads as TGTGCCATCACTGCGGGGGTTAGCGGGAGAAGGGGAGAGACCCAGTACTTC. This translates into CAITAGVSGRRGETQYF.

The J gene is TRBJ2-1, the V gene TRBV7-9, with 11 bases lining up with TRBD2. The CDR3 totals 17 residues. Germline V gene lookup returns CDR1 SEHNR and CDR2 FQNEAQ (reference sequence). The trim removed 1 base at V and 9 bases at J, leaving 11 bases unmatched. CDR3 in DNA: TGTGCCAGCAGCTTAGGTGGGGCTAGCGGGGGGAGAGGTGAGCAGTTCTTC. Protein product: CASSLGGASGGRGEQFF.

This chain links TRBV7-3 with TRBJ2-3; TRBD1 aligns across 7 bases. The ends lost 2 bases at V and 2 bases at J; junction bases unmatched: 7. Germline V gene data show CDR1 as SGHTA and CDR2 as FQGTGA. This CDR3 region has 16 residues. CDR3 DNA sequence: TGTGCCAGCAGCTTATCGGCAGGGGGAAACACAGATACGCAGTATTTT. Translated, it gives CASSLSAGGNTDTQYF. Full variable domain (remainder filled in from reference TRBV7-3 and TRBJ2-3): GAGVSQTPSNKVTEKGKYVELRCDPISGHTALYWYRQSLGQGPEFLIYFQGTGAADDSGLPNDRFFAVRPEGSVSTLKIQRTERGDSAVYLCASSLSAGGNTDTQYFGPGTRLTVL.

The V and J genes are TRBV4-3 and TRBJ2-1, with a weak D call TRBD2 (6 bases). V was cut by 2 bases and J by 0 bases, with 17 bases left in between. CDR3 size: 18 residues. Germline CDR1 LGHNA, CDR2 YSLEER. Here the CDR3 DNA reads TGCGCCAGCAGCCAACGGATAGCGGCCGACAGCTCCTACAATGAGCAGTTCTTC. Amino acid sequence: CASSQRIAADSSYNEQFF.

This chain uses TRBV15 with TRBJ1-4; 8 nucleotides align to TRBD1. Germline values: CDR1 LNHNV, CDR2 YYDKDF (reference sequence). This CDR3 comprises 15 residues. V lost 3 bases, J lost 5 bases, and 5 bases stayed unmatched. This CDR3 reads CATSRDRERNEKLFF. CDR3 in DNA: TGTGCCACCAGCAGGGACAGGGAACGAAATGAAAAACTGTTTTTT.

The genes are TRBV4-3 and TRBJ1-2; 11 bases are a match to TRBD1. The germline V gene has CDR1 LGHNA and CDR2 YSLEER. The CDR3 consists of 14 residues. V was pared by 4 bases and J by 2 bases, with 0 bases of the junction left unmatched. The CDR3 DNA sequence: TGCGCCAGCAGCCGGGACAGGGGGAACTATGGCTACACCTTC. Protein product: CASSRDRGNYGYTF.

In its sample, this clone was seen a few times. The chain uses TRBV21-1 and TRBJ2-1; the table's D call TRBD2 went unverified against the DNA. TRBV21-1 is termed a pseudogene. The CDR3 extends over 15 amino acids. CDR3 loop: CASSNETKAYNEQFF. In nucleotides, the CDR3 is TGTGCCAGCAGCAATGAGACTAAGGCCTACAATGAGCAGTTCTTC.

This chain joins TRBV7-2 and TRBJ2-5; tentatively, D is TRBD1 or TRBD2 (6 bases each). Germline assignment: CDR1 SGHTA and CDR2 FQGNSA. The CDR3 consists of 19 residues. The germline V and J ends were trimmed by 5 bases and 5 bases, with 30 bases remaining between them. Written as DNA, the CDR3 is TGTGCCAGCAGCCCAAGCCCGGGACACCAAAGGGGGGTTAGGGAGACCCAGTACTTC. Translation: CASSPSPGHQRGVRETQYF.

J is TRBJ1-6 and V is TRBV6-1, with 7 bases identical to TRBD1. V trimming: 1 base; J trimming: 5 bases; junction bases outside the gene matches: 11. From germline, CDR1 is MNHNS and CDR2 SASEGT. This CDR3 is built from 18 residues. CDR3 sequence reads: CASSEGFQGEVNNSPLHF. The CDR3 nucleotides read TGTGCCAGCAGTGAAGGTTTCCAGGGGGAAGTCAATAATTCACCCCTCCACTTT.

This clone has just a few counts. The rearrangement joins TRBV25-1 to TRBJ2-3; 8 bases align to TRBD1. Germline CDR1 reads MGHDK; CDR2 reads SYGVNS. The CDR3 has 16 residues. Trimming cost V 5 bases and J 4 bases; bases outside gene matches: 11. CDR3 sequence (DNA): TGTGCCAGCAGTAACACCAGGACAGGGCTGGCAGATACGCAGTATTTT. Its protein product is CASSNTRTGLADTQYF.

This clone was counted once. CDR3 nucleotides: TGCGCCAGCAGCCGATCACTCGGGGGTGGACAGCCCCAGCATTTT. Translation: CASSRSLGGGQPQHF. The rearrangement joins TRBV4-3 to TRBJ1-5, with D tentatively TRBD1 (5 bases). The CDR3 totals 15 residues. Germline lookup yields CDR1 LGHNA and CDR2 YSLEER. V lost 4 bases, J lost 7 bases, and 17 bases lay in between.

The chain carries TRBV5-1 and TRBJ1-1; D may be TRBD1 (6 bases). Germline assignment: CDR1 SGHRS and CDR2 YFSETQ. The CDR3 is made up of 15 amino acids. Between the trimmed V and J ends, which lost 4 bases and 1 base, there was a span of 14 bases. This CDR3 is CASSPREGGNTEAFF. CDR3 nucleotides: TGCGCCAGCAGCCCCCGTGAAGGGGGGAACACTGAAGCTTTCTTT.

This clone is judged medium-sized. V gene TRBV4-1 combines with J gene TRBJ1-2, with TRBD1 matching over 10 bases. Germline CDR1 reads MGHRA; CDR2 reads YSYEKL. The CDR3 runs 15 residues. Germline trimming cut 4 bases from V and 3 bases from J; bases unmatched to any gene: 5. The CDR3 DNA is TGCGCCAGCAGCCCTGGGACAGGGGTAGACTATGGCTACACCTTC. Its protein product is CASSPGTGVDYGYTF.

The CDR3 DNA sequence: TGTGCCAGCAGCTTAAAAGGGGATGGAAAACTGTTTTTT. This codes for CASSLKGDGKLFF. The rearrangement uses TRBV13 and TRBJ1-4, with D tentatively TRBD1 (5 bases). CDR3 size: 13 residues. V dropped 2 bases and J dropped 10 bases, with 11 bases sitting between them. Per germline, CDR1 PRHDT and CDR2 FYEKMQ (reference sequence). The entire variable domain, with the rest obtained from reference TRBV13 and TRBJ1-4, is as follows: AAGVIQSPRHLIKEKRETATLKCYPIPRHDTVYWYQQGPGQDPQFLISFYEKMQSDKGSIPDRFSAQQFSDYHSELNMSSLELGDSALYFCASSLKGDGKLFFGSGTQLSVL.

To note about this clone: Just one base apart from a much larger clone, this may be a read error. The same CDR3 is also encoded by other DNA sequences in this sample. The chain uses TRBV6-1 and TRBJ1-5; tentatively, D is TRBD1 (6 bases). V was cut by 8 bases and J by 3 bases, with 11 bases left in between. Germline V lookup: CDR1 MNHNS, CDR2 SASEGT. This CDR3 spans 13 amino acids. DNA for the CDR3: TGTGCCAGCCGACAGGTCAACAATCAGCCCCAGCATTTT. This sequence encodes CASRQVNNQPQHF.

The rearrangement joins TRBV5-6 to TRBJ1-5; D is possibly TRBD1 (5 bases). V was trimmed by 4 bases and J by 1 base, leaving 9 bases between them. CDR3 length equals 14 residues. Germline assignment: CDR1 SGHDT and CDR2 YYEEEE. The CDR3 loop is CASSDSFSNQPQHF. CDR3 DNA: TGTGCCAGCAGCGACAGTTTCAGCAATCAGCCCCAGCATTTT.

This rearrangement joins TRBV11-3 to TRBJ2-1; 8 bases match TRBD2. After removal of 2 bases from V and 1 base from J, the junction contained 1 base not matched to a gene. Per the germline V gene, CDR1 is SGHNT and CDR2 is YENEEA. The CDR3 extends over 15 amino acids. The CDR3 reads CASSLLAGSYNEQFF. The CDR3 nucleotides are TGTGCCAGCAGCTTATTAGCGGGATCCTACAATGAGCAGTTCTTC.

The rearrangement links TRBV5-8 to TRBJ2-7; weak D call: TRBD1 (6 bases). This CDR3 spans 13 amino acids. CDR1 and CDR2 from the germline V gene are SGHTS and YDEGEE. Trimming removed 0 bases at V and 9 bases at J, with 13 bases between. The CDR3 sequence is CASSLAPGTWQYF. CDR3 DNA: TGTGCCAGCAGCTTGGCGCCGGGGACATGGCAGTACTTC.